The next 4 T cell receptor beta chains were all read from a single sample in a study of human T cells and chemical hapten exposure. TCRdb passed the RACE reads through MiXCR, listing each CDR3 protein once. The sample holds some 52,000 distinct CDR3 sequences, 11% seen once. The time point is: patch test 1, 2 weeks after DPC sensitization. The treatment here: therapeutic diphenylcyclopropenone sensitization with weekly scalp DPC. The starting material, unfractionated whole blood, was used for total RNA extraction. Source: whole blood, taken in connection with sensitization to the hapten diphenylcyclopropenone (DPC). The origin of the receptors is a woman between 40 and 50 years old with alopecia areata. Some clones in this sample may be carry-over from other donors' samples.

DNA of the CDR3: TGTGCCATCAATACCGGGACAGTCTCGGGTTCACCCCTCCACTTT. It specifies CAINTGTVSGSPLHF. The J gene is TRBJ1-6, the V gene TRBV10-3; 7 bases map to TRBD1. The CDR3 sequence is 15 residues long. Germline loops: CDR1 ENHRY, CDR2 SYGVKD. V gave up 7 bases and J gave up 9 bases; unmatched junction bases: 12.

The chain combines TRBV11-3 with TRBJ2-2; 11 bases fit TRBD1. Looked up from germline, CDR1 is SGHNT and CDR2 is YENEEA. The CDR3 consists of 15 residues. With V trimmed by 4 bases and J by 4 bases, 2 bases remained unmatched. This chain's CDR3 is CASSSGTGGTGELFF. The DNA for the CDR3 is TGTGCCAGCAGCTCCGGGACAGGGGGCACCGGGGAGCTGTTTTTT.

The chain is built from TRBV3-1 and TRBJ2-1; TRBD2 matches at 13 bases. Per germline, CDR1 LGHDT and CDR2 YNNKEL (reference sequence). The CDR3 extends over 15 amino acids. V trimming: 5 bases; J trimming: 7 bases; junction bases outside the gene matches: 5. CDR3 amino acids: CASSRTSGSTNEQFF. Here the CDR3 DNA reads TGTGCCAGCAGCAGGACTAGCGGGAGTACGAATGAGCAGTTCTTC.

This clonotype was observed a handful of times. DNA of the CDR3: TGTGCCAGCAGCTCAGGACTAGCGGGACTGAACACCGGGGAGCTGTTTTTT. Encoded protein: CASSSGLAGLNTGELFF. The rearrangement links TRBV7-8 to TRBJ2-2, with TRBD2 identical over 12 bases. This CDR3 is built from 17 residues. Germline lookup yields CDR1 SGHVS and CDR2 FQNEAQ. With V trimmed by 4 bases and J by 1 base, 4 bases remained unmatched.